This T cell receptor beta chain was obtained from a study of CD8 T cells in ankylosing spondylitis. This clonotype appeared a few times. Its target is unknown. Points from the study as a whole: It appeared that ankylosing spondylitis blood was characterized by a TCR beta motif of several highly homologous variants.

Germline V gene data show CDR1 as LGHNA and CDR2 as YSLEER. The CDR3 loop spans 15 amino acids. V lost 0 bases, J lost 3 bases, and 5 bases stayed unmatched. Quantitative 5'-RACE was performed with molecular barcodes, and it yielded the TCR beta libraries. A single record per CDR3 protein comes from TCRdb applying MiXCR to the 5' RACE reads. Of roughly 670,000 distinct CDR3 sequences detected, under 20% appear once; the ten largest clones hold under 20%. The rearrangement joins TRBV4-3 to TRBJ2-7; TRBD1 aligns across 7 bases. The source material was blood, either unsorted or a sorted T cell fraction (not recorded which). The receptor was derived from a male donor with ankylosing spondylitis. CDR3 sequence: CASSQDVQGLYEQYF. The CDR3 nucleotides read TGCGCCAGCAGCCAAGATGTACAGGGGCTCTACGAGCAGTACTTC.